A selection of T cell receptor beta chains follows, all from one sample in a study of Graves' ophthalmopathy and Graves' hyperthyroidism. TCRdb used MiXCR to reprocess the multiplex PCR reads, holding one entry per CDR3 protein. The sample has about 210,000 distinct CDR3 sequences, roughly 29% seen once. Sequenced input: peripheral blood. These receptors came from a man over 45 with Graves' ophthalmopathy. Both conserved end residues are part of each CDR3. The order of the fields is V gene, CDR3 protein.

v_gene: TRBV20-1
CDR3aa: CSARDPQQGTGELFF

v_gene: TRBV18
CDR3aa: CASSPGGQGFYEQYF

v_gene: TRBV20-1
CDR3aa: CSARQLSSYEQYF

v_gene: TRBV29-1
CDR3aa: CSVVVAGGPSTGELFF

v_gene: TRBV27
CDR3aa: CASSSYLTGTIYEQYF

v_gene: TRBV6-5
CDR3aa: CASSYSGQDYEQYF

v_gene: TRBV7-8
CDR3aa: CASSPRGQGWTEAFF

v_gene: TRBV14
CDR3aa: CASSQTGYRPEAFF

v_gene: TRBV30
CDR3aa: CAWSVGSEQETQYF

v_gene: TRBV6-2/TRBV6-3
CDR3aa: CASSPGQKYEQYF

v_gene: TRBV28
CDR3aa: CASSQQNGIYGYTF

v_gene: TRBV6-2/TRBV6-3
CDR3aa: CASPKSCPLHF

v_gene: TRBV10-3
CDR3aa: CAISEEQRNTEAFF

v_gene: TRBV7-8
CDR3aa: CASSPPRRETQYF

v_gene: TRBV7-9
CDR3aa: CASSYLTTGQGISYEQYF

v_gene: TRBV28
CDR3aa: CASRTTGKAYEQYF

v_gene: TRBV12-3/TRBV12-4
CDR3aa: CASRMQSSGYTF

v_gene: TRBV6-5
CDR3aa: CASSYGRAAEAFF

v_gene: TRBV5-1
CDR3aa: CASSHSSGGVGTQYF

v_gene: TRBV5-1
CDR3aa: CASSWTGGGYKQYF

v_gene: TRBV12-3/TRBV12-4
CDR3aa: CASQGAGNTIYF

v_gene: TRBV6-1
CDR3aa: CATRRAVVGELFF

v_gene: TRBV29-1
CDR3aa: CSVDGTSGRPTGELFF

v_gene: TRBV6-1
CDR3aa: CASSASGPEAFF

v_gene: TRBV7-9
CDR3aa: CASSLGRGLDEQYF

v_gene: TRBV7-9
CDR3aa: CASSPGLARFDEQYF

v_gene: TRBV29-1
CDR3aa: CSVAGTSETYEQYF

v_gene: TRBV28
CDR3aa: CASSSQGVGELFF

v_gene: TRBV2
CDR3aa: CASRLATAQETQYF

v_gene: TRBV27
CDR3aa: CASSLGTGSNEKLFF

v_gene: TRBV12-3/TRBV12-4
CDR3aa: CASSLRDLQETQYF

v_gene: TRBV14
CDR3aa: CASSRTWGEYEQYF

v_gene: TRBV5-1
CDR3aa: CASSLGQSLTEAFF

v_gene: TRBV6-5
CDR3aa: CASSYGGYTEAFF

v_gene: TRBV20-1
CDR3aa: CSARDTNQPQHF

v_gene: TRBV20-1
CDR3aa: CSARESSGYLVFQPQHF

v_gene: TRBV15
CDR3aa: CATSSGQGGETQYF